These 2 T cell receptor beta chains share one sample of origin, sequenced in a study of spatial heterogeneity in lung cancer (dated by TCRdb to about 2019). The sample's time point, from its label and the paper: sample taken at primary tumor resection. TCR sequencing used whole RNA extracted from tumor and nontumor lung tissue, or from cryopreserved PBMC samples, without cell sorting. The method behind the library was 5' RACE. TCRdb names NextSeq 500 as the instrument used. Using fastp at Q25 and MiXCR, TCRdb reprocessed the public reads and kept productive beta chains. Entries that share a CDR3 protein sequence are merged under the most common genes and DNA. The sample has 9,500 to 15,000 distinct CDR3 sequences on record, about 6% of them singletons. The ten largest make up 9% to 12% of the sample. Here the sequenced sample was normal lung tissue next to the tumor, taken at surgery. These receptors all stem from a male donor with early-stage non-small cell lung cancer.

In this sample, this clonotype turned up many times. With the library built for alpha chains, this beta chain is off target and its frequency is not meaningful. Here the CDR3 reads CASSLGLAAYEQYF. Here the CDR3 DNA reads TGTGCCAGCAGCTTAGGCCTAGCGGCCTACGAGCAGTACTTC. This chain links TRBV7-2 with TRBJ2-7; TRBD2 matches 7 bases. Looked up from germline, CDR1 is SGHTA and CDR2 is FQGNSA. V shed 1 base, J shed 2 bases, and the junction held 2 bases outside the gene matches. The CDR3 sequence is 14 residues long.

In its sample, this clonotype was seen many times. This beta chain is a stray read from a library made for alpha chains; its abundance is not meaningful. The CDR3 nucleotides are TGTGCCTCAGGGCGGGTGAACACTGAAGCTTTCTTT. It is translated as CASGRVNTEAFF. The chain links TRBV10-3 to TRBJ1-1; perhaps TRBD1 as D (5 bases). The V gene lost 11 bases and the J gene lost 0 bases, with 10 bases spanning the gap. Germline CDR1 reads ENHRY; CDR2 reads SYGVKD. The CDR3 runs 12 residues.